This passage covers 14 T cell receptor beta chains from one sample sequenced in a study of human T cells and chemical hapten exposure. Time point reported: pre-sensitization, week 0. The treatment here: therapeutic diphenylcyclopropenone sensitization with weekly scalp DPC. Using its own MiXCR run on the RACE reads, TCRdb lists one record per CDR3 protein. The sample consists of around 260,000 distinct CDR3 sequences, approximately 8.6% of them appearing once. The sample was whole blood, taken in connection with sensitization to the hapten diphenylcyclopropenone (DPC). The source is a woman aged 40 to 55 with alopecia areata. Some clones in this sample may be carry-over from other donors' samples.

The chain joins TRBV7-2 to TRBJ1-4, with D hard to call. Germline loops: CDR1 SGHTA, CDR2 FQGNSA. This CDR3 spans 16 amino acids. With 2 bases removed from V and 7 bases from J, the gap between germline ends came to 17 bases. The CDR3, as DNA: TGTGCCAGCAGCTTATCAGGACTTCAGACCCCTGAAAAACTGTTTTTT. This gives the protein CASSLSGLQTPEKLFF.

This clonotype was detected a few times. V and J are TRBV6-5 and TRBJ2-3; no clear D. The germline V gene encodes CDR1 MNHEY and CDR2 SVGAGI. The germline V and J ends were trimmed by 7 bases and 1 base, with 18 bases remaining between them. The CDR3 spans 16 residues. CDR3 region: CASTPLGKSGTDTQYF. In DNA form, the CDR3 reads TGTGCCAGCACCCCCCTGGGGAAAAGCGGCACAGATACGCAGTATTTT.

In this sample, this clonotype turned up a few times. The gene calls are TRBV5-6 and TRBJ2-1, with 9 bases aligning to TRBD1. The CDR3 loop spans 15 amino acids. The V segment lost 2 bases and the J segment 9 bases; nucleotides outside the gene matches: 9. Germline CDR1 SGHDT, CDR2 YYEEEE. CDR3 DNA sequence: TGTGCCAGCAGCTTCCGGGACAGGGTTTTCGGTGAGCAGTTCTTC. Its protein is CASSFRDRVFGEQFF.

The chain has TRBV6-6 and TRBJ2-5, with D perhaps TRBD2 (6 bases). CDR3 length: 14 amino acids. Deletions cut 4 bases from V and 0 bases from J, with 9 bases between. Germline V lookup: CDR1 MNHNY, CDR2 SVGAGI (reference sequence). In nucleotides, the CDR3 is TGTGCCAGCAGTTTGGGACTGTACCAAGAGACCCAGTACTTC. This sequence encodes CASSLGLYQETQYF.

The sample holds a few counts of this clonotype. This chain joins TRBV28 and TRBJ1-1; D ambiguous. This CDR3 comprises 13 residues. The germline V and J ends were trimmed by 5 bases and 11 bases, with 18 bases remaining between them. Germline V lookup: CDR1 MDHEN, CDR2 SYDVKM. CDR3 sequence (DNA): TGTGCCAGCAGTAACCTCCTGGGGTCGGCCGCTTTCTTT. Amino acid sequence: CASSNLLGSAAFF.

This clonotype turned up a few times. J is TRBJ2-1 and V is TRBV11-2; a possible D gene is TRBD1 (5 bases). CDR1 and CDR2 (germline): SGHAT, FQNNGV. The CDR3 runs 13 residues. V lost 3 bases and J 9 bases, leaving 12 bases between the germline ends. CDR3 DNA: TGTGCCAGCAGCTTCCATAGGGGCAGTGAGCAGTTCTTC. Translation: CASSFHRGSEQFF. Drawing the rest from reference TRBV11-2 and TRBJ2-1, the complete variable domain is EAGVAQSPRYKIIEKRQSVAFWCNPISGHATLYWYQQILGQGPKLLIQFQNNGVVDDSQLPKDRFSAERLKGVDSTLKIQPAKLEDSAVYLCASSFHRGSEQFFGPGTRLTVL.

This sequence joins TRBV5-1 and TRBJ2-7; 7 bases are shared with TRBD1. The CDR3 contains 13 residues. Germline V gene sequence: CDR1 SGHRS, CDR2 YFSETQ. V was pared by 4 bases and J by 6 bases, with 7 bases of the junction left unmatched. This chain's CDR3 is CASSLRDRGEQYF. CDR3 coding DNA: TGCGCCAGCAGCCTCCGGGACAGAGGCGAGCAGTACTTC.

This clonotype was seen a handful of times. V is TRBV6-1 and J is TRBJ2-1; 12 nucleotides agree with TRBD2. Unmatched junction bases numbered 7, after V lost 2 bases and J lost 8 bases. The CDR3 loop spans 16 amino acids. Germline CDR1 is MNHNS and CDR2 is SASEGT. The DNA of the CDR3 is TGTGCCAGCAGTGAAAGGGGGCTAGCGGGAGGGGATGAGCAGTTCTTC. It specifies CASSERGLAGGDEQFF.

This clonotype came up a few times. This chain links TRBV25-1 with TRBJ2-3, with 9 bases matching TRBD1. V gave up 1 base and J gave up 5 bases; unmatched junction bases: 7. The CDR3 loop spans 16 amino acids. Germline-derived CDR1 and CDR2 are MGHDK and SYGVNS. DNA of the CDR3: TGTGCCAGCAGTGAATTCCCGACAGGGGGAATAGATACGCAGTATTTT. As protein: CASSEFPTGGIDTQYF.

The J gene is TRBJ2-3, the V gene TRBV7-9; 8 bases align to TRBD2. The CDR3 covers 13 residues. V lost 11 bases, J lost 0 bases, and 4 bases stayed unmatched. CDR1 is SEHNR, CDR2 FQNEAQ, per germline (reference sequence). The CDR3 region has the DNA TGTGCCGGGACTAGGGATAGCACAGATACGCAGTATTTT. It encodes CAGTRDSTDTQYF.

This clonotype was seen a handful of times. The rearrangement joins TRBV7-2 to TRBJ1-4; D call uncertain. Germline V CDR1 and CDR2: SGHTA, FQGNSA. V lost 1 base and J lost 7, with 16 bases in between. The CDR3 consists of 16 residues. CDR3 amino acids: CASSLVGGGLGEKLFF. The CDR3 coding sequence is TGTGCCAGCAGCTTAGTAGGTGGAGGGCTAGGTGAAAAACTGTTTTTT.

This clonotype was picked up many times. The chain is built from TRBV10-3 and TRBJ2-2, with TRBD2 identical over 9 bases. Germline CDR1 reads ENHRY; CDR2 reads SYGVKD. After removal of 5 bases from V and 2 bases from J, the junction contained 6 bases not matched to a gene. The CDR3 spans 16 residues. The CDR3 nucleotides read TGTGCCATCAGTTCTAGCGGGGCCTTAAACACCGGGGAGCTGTTTTTT. Protein sequence: CAISSSGALNTGELFF.

The CDR3 sequence is CASSLQWRTTYEQYF. Here the CDR3 DNA reads TGTGCCAGTAGTTTACAGTGGCGGACGACCTACGAGCAGTACTTC. The genes are TRBV19 and TRBJ2-7; D gene unclear. Per the germline V gene, CDR1 is LNHDA and CDR2 is SQIVND (reference sequence). The CDR3 is 15 amino acids. The germline V and J ends were trimmed by 5 bases and 2 bases, with 16 bases remaining between them.

This chain joins TRBV25-1 and TRBJ1-1; D perhaps matches TRBD1 (5 bases). CDR3 length equals 14 residues. V dropped 1 base and J dropped 4 bases, with 10 bases sitting between them. The germline V gene encodes CDR1 MGHDK and CDR2 SYGVNS. CDR3: CASSESQGGTEAFF. The CDR3 DNA sequence: TGTGCCAGCAGTGAATCTCAGGGCGGCACTGAAGCTTTCTTT.